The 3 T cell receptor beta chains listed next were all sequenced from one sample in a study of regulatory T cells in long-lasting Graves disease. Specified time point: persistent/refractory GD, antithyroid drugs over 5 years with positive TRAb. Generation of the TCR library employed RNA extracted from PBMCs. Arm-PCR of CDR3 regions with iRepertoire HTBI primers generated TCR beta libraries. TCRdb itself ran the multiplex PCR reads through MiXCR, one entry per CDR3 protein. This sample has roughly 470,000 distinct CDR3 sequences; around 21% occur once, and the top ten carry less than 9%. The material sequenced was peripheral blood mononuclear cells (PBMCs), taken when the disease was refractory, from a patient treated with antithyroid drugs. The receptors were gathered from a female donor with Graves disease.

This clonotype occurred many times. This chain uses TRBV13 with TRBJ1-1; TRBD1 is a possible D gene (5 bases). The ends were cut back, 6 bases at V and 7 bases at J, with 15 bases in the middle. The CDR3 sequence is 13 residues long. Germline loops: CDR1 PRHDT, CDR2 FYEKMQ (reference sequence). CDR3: CASSQADSDEAFF. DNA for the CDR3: TGTGCCAGCAGTCAAGCCGACAGTGATGAAGCTTTCTTT.

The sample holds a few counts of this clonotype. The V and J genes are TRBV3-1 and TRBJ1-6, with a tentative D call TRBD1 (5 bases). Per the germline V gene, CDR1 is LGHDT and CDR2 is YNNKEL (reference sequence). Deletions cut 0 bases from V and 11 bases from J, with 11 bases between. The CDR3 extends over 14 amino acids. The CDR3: CASSQDAGNTPLHF. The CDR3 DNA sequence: TGTGCCAGCAGCCAAGACGCAGGGAATACACCCCTCCACTTT. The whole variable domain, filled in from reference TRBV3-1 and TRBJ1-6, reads DTAVSQTPKYLVTQMGNDKSIKCEQNLGHDTMYWYKQDSKKFLKIMFSYNNKELIINETVPNRFSPKSPDKAHLNLHINSLELGDSAVYFCASSQDAGNTPLHFGNGTRLTVT.

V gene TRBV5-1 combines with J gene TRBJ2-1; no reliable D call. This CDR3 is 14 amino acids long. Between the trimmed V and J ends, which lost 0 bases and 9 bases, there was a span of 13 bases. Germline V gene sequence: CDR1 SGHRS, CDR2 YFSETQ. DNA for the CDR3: TGCGCCAGCAGCTTGGACGCCGTATTGCGTGAGCAGTTCTTC. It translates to CASSLDAVLREQFF.